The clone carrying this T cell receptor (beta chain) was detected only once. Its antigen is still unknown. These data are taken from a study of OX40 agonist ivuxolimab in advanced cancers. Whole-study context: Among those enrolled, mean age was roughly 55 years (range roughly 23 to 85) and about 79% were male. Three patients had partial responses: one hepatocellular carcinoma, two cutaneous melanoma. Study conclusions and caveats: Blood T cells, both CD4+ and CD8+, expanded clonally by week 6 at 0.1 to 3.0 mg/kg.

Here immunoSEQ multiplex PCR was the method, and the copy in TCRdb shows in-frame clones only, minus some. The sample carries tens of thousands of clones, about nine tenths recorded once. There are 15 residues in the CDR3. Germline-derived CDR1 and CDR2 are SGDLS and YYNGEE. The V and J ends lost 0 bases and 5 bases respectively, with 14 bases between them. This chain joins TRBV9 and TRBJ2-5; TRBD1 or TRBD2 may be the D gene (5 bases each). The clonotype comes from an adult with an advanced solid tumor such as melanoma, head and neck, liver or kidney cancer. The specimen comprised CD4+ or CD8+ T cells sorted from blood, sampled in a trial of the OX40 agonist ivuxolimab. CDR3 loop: CASSVAPGPGETQYF. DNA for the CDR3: TGTGCCAGCAGCGTAGCCCCAGGGCCGGGGGAGACCCAGTACTTC.